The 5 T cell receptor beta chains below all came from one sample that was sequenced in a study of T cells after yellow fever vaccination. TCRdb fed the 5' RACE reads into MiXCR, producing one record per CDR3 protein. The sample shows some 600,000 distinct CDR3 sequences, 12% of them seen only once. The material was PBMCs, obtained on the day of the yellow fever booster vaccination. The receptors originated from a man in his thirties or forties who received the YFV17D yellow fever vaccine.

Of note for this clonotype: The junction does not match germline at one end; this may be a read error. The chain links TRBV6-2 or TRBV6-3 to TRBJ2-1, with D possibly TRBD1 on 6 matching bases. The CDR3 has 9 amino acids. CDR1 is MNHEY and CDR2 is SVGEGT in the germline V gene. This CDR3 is CAGRGEQFF. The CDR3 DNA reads TGTGCCGGCAGGGGTGAGCAGTTCTTC.

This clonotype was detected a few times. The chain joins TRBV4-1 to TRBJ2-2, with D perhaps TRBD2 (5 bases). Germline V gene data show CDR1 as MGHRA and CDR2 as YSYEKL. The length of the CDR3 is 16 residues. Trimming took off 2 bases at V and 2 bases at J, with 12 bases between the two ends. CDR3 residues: CASSQRSGINTGELFF. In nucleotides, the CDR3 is TGCGCCAGCAGCCAAAGATCCGGGATTAACACCGGGGAGCTGTTTTTT.

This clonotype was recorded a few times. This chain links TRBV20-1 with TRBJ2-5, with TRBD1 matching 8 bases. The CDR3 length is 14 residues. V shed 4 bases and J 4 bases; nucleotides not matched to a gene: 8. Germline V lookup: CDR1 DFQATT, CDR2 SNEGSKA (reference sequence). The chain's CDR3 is CSATQGAQGETQYF. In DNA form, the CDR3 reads TGCAGTGCTACTCAGGGGGCGCAAGGAGAGACCCAGTACTTC.

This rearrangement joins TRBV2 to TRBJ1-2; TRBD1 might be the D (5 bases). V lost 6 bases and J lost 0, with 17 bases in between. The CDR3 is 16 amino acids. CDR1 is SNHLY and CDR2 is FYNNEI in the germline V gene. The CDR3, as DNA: TGTGCCAGCAGATCCCCCGGGGGTCCAGCTAACTATGGCTACACCTTC. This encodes CASRSPGGPANYGYTF.

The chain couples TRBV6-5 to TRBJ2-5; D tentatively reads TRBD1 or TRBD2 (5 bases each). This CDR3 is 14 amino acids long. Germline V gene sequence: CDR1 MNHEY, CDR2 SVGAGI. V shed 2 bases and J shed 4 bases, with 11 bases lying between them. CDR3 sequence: CASSYGTPRETQYF. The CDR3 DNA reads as TGTGCCAGCAGTTACGGGACCCCGAGAGAGACCCAGTACTTC.